This TCR beta chain was sequenced in a study of blood T cell repertoires in COVID-19. As for the study in general: PBMCs, B-cell-depleted T cells, or T cells provided the cDNA or gDNA that made up the material.

TCRdb keeps only in-frame clones here, not all; method: immunoSEQ multiplex PCR. The table includes about 150,000 clones, roughly 89% detected once. V was pared by 4 bases and J by 8 bases, with 11 bases of the junction left unmatched. Per the germline V gene, CDR1 is MNHEY and CDR2 is SVGAGI. This CDR3 spans 16 amino acids. The chain combines TRBV6-5 with TRBJ2-5, with 12 bases matching TRBD2. The TCR originated in a man aged 50 to 60 with acute or convalescent COVID-19. Sequencing was carried out using peripheral blood. The CDR3, as DNA: TGTGCCAGCAGTTCCGGGACTAGCGGGCCGTGGAGAACCCAGTACTTC. Protein product: CASSSGTSGPWRTQYF.